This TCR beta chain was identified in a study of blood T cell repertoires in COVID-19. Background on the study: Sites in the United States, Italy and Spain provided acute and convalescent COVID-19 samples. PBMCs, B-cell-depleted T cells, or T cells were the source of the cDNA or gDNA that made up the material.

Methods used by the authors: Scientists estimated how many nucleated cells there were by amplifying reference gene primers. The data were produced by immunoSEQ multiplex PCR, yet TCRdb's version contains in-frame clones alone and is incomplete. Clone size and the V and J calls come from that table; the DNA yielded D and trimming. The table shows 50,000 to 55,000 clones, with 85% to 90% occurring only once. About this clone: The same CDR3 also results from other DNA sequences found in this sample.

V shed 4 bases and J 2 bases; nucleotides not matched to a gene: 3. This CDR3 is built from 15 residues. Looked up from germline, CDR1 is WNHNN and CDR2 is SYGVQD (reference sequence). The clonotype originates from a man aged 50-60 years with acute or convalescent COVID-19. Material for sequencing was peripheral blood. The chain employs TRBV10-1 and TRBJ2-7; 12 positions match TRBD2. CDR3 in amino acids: CASSGGLAGTYEQYF. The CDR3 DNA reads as TGCGCCAGCAGTGGTGGACTAGCGGGGACCTACGAGCAGTACTTC.